This T cell receptor beta chain is drawn from a study of shared clonotypes between healthy human individuals. Overall study findings and caveats: The sharing of 4.5% to 6.5% of naive CD4 clonotypes was seen across a handful of donors.

Clones were sequenced by immunoSEQ multiplex PCR, and TCRdb holds only the in-frame ones, with some missing. Found here are more than 2,000,000 clones, approximately 92% of them singletons; the top ten hold 0.14%. Per the germline V gene, CDR1 is KGHSH and CDR2 is LQKENI. V was shortened by 4 bases and J by 8 bases, with 17 bases between the two germline ends. The CDR3 has 14 amino acids. On this clone: The antigen is undetermined.

This chain joins TRBV18 and TRBJ1-1; a possible D gene is TRBD1 (5 bases). The sequencing sample was made of naive CD4+ T cells sorted from blood. Subset of the sample: CD45RA+ positively selected. The source of this sequence is a man aged 18 to 30 in good health. The CDR3 spells CASSLDTPTAEAFF. The CDR3 region has the DNA TGTGCCAGCTCACTGGACACCCCGACGGCGGAAGCTTTCTTT. Drawing the rest from reference TRBV18 and TRBJ1-1, the complete variable domain is NAGVMQNPRHLVRRRGQEARLRCSPMKGHSHVYWYRQLPEEGLKFMVYLQKENIIDESGMPKERFSAEFPKEGPSILRIQQVVRGDSAAYFCASSLDTPTAEAFFGQGTRLTVV.